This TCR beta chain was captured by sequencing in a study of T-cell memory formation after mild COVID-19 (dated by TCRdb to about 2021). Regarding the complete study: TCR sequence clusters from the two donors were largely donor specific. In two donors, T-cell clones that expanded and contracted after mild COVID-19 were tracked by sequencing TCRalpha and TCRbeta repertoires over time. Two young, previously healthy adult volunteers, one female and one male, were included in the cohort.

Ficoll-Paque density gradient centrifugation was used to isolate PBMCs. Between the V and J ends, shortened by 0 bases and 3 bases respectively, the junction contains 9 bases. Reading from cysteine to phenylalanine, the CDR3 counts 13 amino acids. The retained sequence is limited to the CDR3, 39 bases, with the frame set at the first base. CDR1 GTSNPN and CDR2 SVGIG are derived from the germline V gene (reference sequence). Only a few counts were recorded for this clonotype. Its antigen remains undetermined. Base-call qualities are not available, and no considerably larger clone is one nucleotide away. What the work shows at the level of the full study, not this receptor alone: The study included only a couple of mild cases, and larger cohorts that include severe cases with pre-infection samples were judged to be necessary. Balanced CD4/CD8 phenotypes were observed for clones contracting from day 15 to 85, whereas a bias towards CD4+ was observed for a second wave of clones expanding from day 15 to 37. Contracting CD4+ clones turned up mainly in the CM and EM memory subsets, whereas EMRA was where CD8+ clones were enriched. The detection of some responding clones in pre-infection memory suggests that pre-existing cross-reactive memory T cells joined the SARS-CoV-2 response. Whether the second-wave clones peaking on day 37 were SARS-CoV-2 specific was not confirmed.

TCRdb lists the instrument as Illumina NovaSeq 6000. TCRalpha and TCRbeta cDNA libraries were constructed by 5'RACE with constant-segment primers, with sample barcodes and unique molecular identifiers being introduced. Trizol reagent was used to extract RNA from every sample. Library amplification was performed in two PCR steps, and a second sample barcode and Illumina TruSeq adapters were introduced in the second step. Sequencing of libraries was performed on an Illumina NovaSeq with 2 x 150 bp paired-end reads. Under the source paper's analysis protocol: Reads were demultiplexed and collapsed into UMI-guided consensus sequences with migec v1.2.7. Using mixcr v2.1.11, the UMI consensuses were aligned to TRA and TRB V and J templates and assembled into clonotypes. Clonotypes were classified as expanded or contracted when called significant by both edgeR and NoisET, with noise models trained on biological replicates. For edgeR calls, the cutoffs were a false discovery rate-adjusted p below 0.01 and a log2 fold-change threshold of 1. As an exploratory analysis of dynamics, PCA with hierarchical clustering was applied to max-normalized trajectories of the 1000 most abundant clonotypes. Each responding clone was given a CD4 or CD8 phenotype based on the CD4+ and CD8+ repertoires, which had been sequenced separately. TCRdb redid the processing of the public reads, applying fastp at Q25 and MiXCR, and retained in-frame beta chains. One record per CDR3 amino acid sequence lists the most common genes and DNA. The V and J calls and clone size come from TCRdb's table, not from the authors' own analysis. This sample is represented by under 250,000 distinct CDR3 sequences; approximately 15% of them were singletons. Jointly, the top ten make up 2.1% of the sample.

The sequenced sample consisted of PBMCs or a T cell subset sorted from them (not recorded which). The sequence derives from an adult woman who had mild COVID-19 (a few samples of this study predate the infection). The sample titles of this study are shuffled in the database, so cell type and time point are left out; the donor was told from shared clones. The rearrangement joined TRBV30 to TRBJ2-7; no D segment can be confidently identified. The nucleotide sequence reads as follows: TGTGCCTGGAGTGTGACACCTGGCTACGAGCAGTACTTC. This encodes CAWSVTPGYEQYF. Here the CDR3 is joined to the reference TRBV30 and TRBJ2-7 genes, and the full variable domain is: SQTIHQWPATLVQPVGSPLSLECTVEGTSNPNLYWYRQAAGRGLQLLFYSVGIGQISSEVPQNLSASRPQDRQFILSSKKLLLSDSGFYLCAWSVTPGYEQYFGPGTRLTVT.